Listed below are T cell receptor beta chains from one sample, sequenced in a study of blood T cell repertoires in COVID-19. The repertoire was sequenced with immunoSEQ multiplex PCR; TCRdb's copy has only in-frame clones and lacks some. The sample has 65,000 to 90,000 clones; more than 65% are singletons. The sample taken for sequencing was peripheral blood. The receptors stem from a human donor in a cohort sampled during active COVID-19. The CDR3 runs from the conserved cysteine through the conserved F or W. D genes are given only for firm matches. Size tells how often a clone was seen (once, few, many) or the class of an expanded clone, and some rows leave it out.

D,V,J,size,CDR3,DNA
TRBD1,TRBV12-3/TRBV12-4,TRBJ1-2,.,CASSQTGDYGYTF,TGTGCCAGCAGCCAGACAGGGGACTATGGCTACACCTTC
TRBD1,TRBV11-2,TRBJ2-5,.,CASNPGTGMYQETQYF,TGTGCCAGCAACCCCGGGACAGGGATGTACCAAGAGACCCAGTACTTC
TRBD1,TRBV5-6,TRBJ1-6,.,CASSLAPGQHNSPLHF,TGTGCCAGCAGCTTGGCCCCGGGACAGCATAATTCACCCCTCCACTTT
.,TRBV6-2/TRBV6-3,TRBJ1-5,.,CASSRTSSNQPQHF,TGTGCCAGCAGCCGAACAAGTAGCAATCAGCCCCAGCATTTT
.,TRBV6-5,TRBJ1-1,.,CASSVADLLGEAFF,TGTGCCAGCAGCGTAGCAGACCTTTTGGGTGAAGCTTTCTTT
TRBD2,TRBV10-2,TRBJ2-7,.,CASRGLADSYEQYF,TGCGCCAGCAGGGGACTAGCGGACTCCTACGAGCAGTACTTC
TRBD2,TRBV5-6,TRBJ2-3,.,CASSHSGGQDTQYF,TGTGCCAGCAGCCATAGCGGGGGGCAAGATACGCAGTATTTT
.,TRBV5-6,TRBJ1-4,.,CASSLRDSVEKLFF,TGTGCCAGCAGCTTAAGGGACTCGGTTGAAAAACTGTTTTTT
.,TRBV6-5,TRBJ2-5,few,CASLEETQYF,TGTGCCAGCTTGGAGGAGACCCAGTACTTC
.,TRBV7-9,TRBJ2-1,.,CASRLQGPRYNEQFF,TGTGCCAGCAGGCTACAGGGCCCCCGCTACAATGAGCAGTTCTTC
TRBD2,TRBV6-5,TRBJ2-7,.,CASSFGLAYEQYF,TGTGCCAGCAGTTTCGGACTAGCTTACGAGCAGTACTTC
TRBD1,TRBV18,TRBJ2-1,.,CASSPGQGLTGNEQFF,TGTGCCAGCTCACCCGGACAGGGTTTAACGGGCAATGAGCAGTTCTTC
.,TRBV7-2,TRBJ1-6,.,CASSEPSGLASPLHF,TGTGCCAGCAGCGAGCCTTCGGGTTTGGCTTCACCCCTCCACTTT
.,TRBV21-1,TRBJ1-5,.,CASSKDTGHNQPQHF,TGTGCCAGCAGCAAAGATACAGGCCACAATCAGCCCCAGCATTTT
.,TRBV10-3,TRBJ2-3,.,CAIGASQGDTQYF,TGTGCCATCGGGGCGAGCCAAGGAGATACGCAGTATTTT
.,TRBV18,TRBJ1-5,.,CASSTGRGNQPQHF,TGTGCCAGCTCAACCGGACGGGGAAATCAGCCCCAGCATTTT
.,TRBV27,TRBJ2-3,.,CASSLRQPLGDTQYF,TGTGCCAGCAGTTTAAGGCAACCCCTAGGAGATACGCAGTATTTT
.,TRBV10-3,TRBJ2-6,.,CAISESLVRRTGANVLTF,TGTGCCATCAGTGAGTCACTAGTCCGGAGGACTGGGGCCAACGTCCTGACTTTC
.,TRBV7-8,TRBJ1-4,.,CASGSHEKLFF,TGTGCCAGTGGCTCTCATGAAAAACTGTTTTTT
.,TRBV19,TRBJ2-7,.,CASSIGDTYEQYF,TGTGCCAGTAGTATAGGGGACACCTACGAGCAGTACTTC
.,TRBV6-5,TRBJ1-2,.,CASSNGISLGYTF,TGTGCCAGCAGCAACGGGATCTCCCTGGGCTACACCTTC
.,TRBV13,TRBJ2-5,.,CASSSGQPARETQYF,TGTGCCAGCAGCTCCGGACAGCCCGCGAGAGAGACCCAGTACTTC
TRBD2,TRBV3-1/TRBV3-2,TRBJ2-5,.,CASWLGGSSGEETQYF,TGTGCCAGCTGGCTAGGTGGGTCTAGCGGGGAAGAGACCCAGTACTTC
TRBD1,TRBV18,TRBJ2-2,.,CASSKGTANTGELFF,TGTGCCAGCTCAAAAGGGACAGCAAACACCGGGGAGCTGTTTTTT
TRBD1,TRBV7-9,TRBJ1-2,.,CASSAGQVDGYTF,TGTGCCAGCAGCGCGGGACAGGTAGATGGCTACACCTTC
TRBD1,TRBV5-5,TRBJ2-7,.,CASSVISGTGYEQYF,TGTGCCAGCAGCGTAATTTCCGGGACAGGCTACGAGCAGTACTTC
.,TRBV7-9,TRBJ1-2,.,CASSAQDYYGYTF,TGTGCCAGCAGCGCACAAGATTACTATGGCTACACCTTC
TRBD1,TRBV5-6,TRBJ1-4,.,CASKGQGTNEKLFF,TGTGCCAGCAAGGGACAGGGCACTAATGAAAAACTGTTTTTT
.,TRBV7-6,TRBJ2-1,.,CASSLAPRNSYNEQFF,TGTGCCAGCAGCTTAGCTCCCAGGAACTCCTACAATGAGCAGTTCTTC
.,TRBV4-2,TRBJ1-2,few,CASSQDISYTF,TGTGCCAGCAGCCAAGATATAAGCTACACCTTC
.,TRBV7-3,TRBJ2-7,few,CASSLGGISYEQYF,TGTGCCAGCAGCTTAGGCGGAATCTCCTACGAGCAGTACTTC
.,TRBV4-1,TRBJ2-1,.,CASSHPGSTYNEQFF,TGCGCCAGCAGCCACCCAGGGTCCACCTACAATGAGCAGTTCTTC
.,TRBV9,TRBJ2-5,.,CASSVASRGPQETQYF,TGTGCCAGCAGCGTAGCTTCGCGGGGGCCTCAAGAGACCCAGTACTTC
TRBD2,TRBV7-8,TRBJ2-3,.,CASSLGTASGFTQYF,TGTGCCAGCAGCTTAGGAACGGCTAGCGGCTTTACGCAGTATTTT
.,TRBV5-5,TRBJ2-7,.,CASSPSYGPTYEQYF,TGTGCCAGCAGTCCCTCGTACGGTCCCACCTACGAGCAGTACTTC
TRBD1,TRBV6-6,TRBJ1-5,.,CASTHIGQGTNQPQHF,TGTGCCAGCACACACATCGGACAGGGGACCAATCAGCCCCAGCATTTT
TRBD1,TRBV10-3,TRBJ1-5,.,CAISESAQGAQPQHF,TGTGCCATCAGTGAGTCCGCGCAGGGGGCGCAGCCCCAGCATTTT
TRBD1,TRBV11-3,TRBJ2-3,.,CASSLLPGQGSTDTQYF,TGTGCCAGCAGCCTATTGCCCGGACAGGGAAGCACAGATACGCAGTATTTT
.,TRBV5-6,TRBJ2-5,.,CASSLSSSKTQYF,TGTGCCAGCAGCTTGAGTAGTTCCAAGACCCAGTACTTC
TRBD1,TRBV6-5,TRBJ2-5,.,CASTRDREETQYF,TGTGCCAGCACTAGGGACAGGGAAGAGACCCAGTACTTC
.,TRBV19,TRBJ2-3,once,CASNTRPSTDTQYF,TGTGCCAGTAACACTAGACCCTCCACAGATACGCAGTATTTT
.,TRBV28,TRBJ2-3,.,CASTDPGRADTQYF,TGTGCCAGCACCGACCCCGGGCGGGCAGATACGCAGTATTTT
TRBD2,TRBV19,TRBJ2-3,.,CASTRFSGTTDTQYF,TGTGCCAGTACCCGTTTTAGCGGGACCACAGATACGCAGTATTTT
.,TRBV6-5,TRBJ1-2,.,CASSYFASGTNYGYTF,TGTGCCAGCAGTTACTTTGCTTCCGGGACAAACTATGGCTACACCTTC
TRBD1,TRBV12-5,TRBJ2-4,.,CASGPGTGENIQYF,TGTGCTAGTGGCCCCGGGACAGGGGAGAACATTCAGTACTTC
.,TRBV25-1,TRBJ2-5,once,CASRLTAGTQYF,TGTGCCAGCAGACTCACTGCGGGGACCCAGTACTTC
.,TRBV18,TRBJ2-7,.,CASSPRDLSEQYF,TGTGCCAGCTCACCCCGGGACTTGTCTGAGCAGTACTTC
.,TRBV10-1,TRBJ2-7,.,CASSEYVSYEQYF,TGCGCCAGCAGTGAGTATGTCAGCTACGAGCAGTACTTC
.,TRBV6-1,TRBJ2-5,.,CASSEALRPGGETQYF,TGTGCCAGCAGTGAAGCGTTACGACCAGGCGGGGAGACCCAGTACTTC
.,TRBV6-2/TRBV6-3,TRBJ1-1,.,CASSYSGLTGRMNTEAFF,TGTGCCAGCAGTTACTCAGGTTTGACCGGCAGGATGAACACTGAAGCTTTCTTT
TRBD2,TRBV5-1,TRBJ2-3,once,CASSFGTSGNTDTQYF,TGCGCCAGCAGCTTCGGGACTAGCGGAAACACAGATACGCAGTATTTT
TRBD1,TRBV6-6,TRBJ2-5,.,CASSYGTGGPETQYF,TGTGCCAGCAGTTACGGGACAGGGGGCCCTGAGACCCAGTACTTC
.,TRBV2,TRBJ1-2,.,CASSEDRVYGYTF,TGTGCCAGCAGTGAAGACAGGGTCTATGGCTACACCTTC
.,TRBV11-2,TRBJ2-1,.,CASSLRAYNEQFF,TGTGCCAGCAGCTTGAGGGCCTACAATGAGCAGTTCTTC
TRBD1,TRBV19,TRBJ1-6,.,CASRTTGVRNSPLHF,TGTGCCAGTAGGACGACAGGGGTTCGTAATTCACCCCTCCACTTT
TRBD2,TRBV2,TRBJ2-2,.,CASRGAGAELLTGELFF,TGTGCCAGCCGAGGAGCGGGGGCCGAGCTACTGACCGGGGAGCTGTTTTTT
TRBD2,TRBV9,TRBJ2-2,.,CASSVLSGGNTGELFF,TGTGCCAGCAGCGTATTAAGCGGGGGGAACACCGGGGAGCTGTTTTTT
.,TRBV7-2,TRBJ2-2,.,CASSLVGGPRTGELFF,TGTGCCAGCAGCTTAGTGGGGGGGCCTCGGACCGGGGAGCTGTTTTTT
TRBD2,TRBV5-1,TRBJ2-2,.,CASSLRTSGGSGELFF,TGCGCCAGCAGCTTAAGGACTAGCGGGGGGTCCGGGGAGCTGTTTTTT